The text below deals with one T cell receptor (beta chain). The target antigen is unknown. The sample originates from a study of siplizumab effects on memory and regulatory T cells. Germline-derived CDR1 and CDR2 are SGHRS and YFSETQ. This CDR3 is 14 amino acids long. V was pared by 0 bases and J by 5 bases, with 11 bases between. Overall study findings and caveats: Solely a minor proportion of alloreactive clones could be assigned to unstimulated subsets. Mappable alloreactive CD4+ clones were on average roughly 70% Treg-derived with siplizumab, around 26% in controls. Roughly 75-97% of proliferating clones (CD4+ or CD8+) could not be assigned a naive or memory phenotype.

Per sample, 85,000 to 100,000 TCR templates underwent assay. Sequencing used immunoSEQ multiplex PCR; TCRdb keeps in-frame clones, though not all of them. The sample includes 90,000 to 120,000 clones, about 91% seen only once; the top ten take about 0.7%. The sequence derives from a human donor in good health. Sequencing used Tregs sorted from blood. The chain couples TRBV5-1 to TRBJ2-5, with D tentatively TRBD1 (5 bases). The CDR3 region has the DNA TGCGCCAGCAGCTTGGCCGTCAGGGTCGAGACCCAGTACTTC. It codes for CASSLAVRVETQYF.